This T cell receptor (beta chain) was captured in a study of blood T cells in healthy people across ages. This clonotype was detected ten times or more. Germline CDR1 reads KGHSH; CDR2 reads LQKENI. This CDR3 has 15 residues. Trimming took off 3 bases at V and 2 bases at J, with 8 bases between the two ends. A J-beta primer mix and a sample-barcoded 5' primer were used in a second PCR of roughly 6 to 11 cycles. Every molecule of cDNA carried a tag from a template-switch adaptor with 12 random nucleotides. Individual samples furnished no less than 3 million CDR3-containing paired-end reads apiece. MiXCR was run by TCRdb on the 5' RACE reads, yielding one entry per CDR3 protein. In the table there are some 1.5 million distinct CDR3 sequences, roughly 28% of which are singletons.

The gene calls are TRBV18 and TRBJ2-6; D may match TRBD1 or TRBD2 (6 bases each). The receptor was derived from a woman in her twenties or thirties in good health. The specimen was blood. The CDR3 here is CASSPEGAGANVLTF. Written as DNA, the CDR3 is TGTGCCAGCTCACCGGAGGGGGCTGGGGCCAACGTCCTGACTTTC.